One and the same sample provided the 20 T cell receptor beta chains below, sequenced in a study of T cells in Graves' hyperthyroidism and ophthalmopathy. The source material, RNA transcripts, was used to amplify TCR beta CDR3 regions. A set of HTBI primers served as the primers for a first-round RT-PCR of the TCR CDR3. TCRdb reanalysed the multiplex PCR reads using MiXCR and keeps one entry per CDR3 protein. The repertoire includes 500,000 to 700,000 distinct CDR3 sequences, over 15% of them detected once, and around 19% sits in the top ten. Sequenced input: blood. The origin of the receptors is a woman aged 18-29 years with Graves' hyperthyroidism.

The sample holds many counts of this clonotype. J is TRBJ2-1 and V is TRBV12-3 or TRBV12-4; TRBD2 matches at 7 bases. The CDR3 totals 14 residues. V dropped 3 bases and J dropped 4; count of bases not matched to a gene: 3. In DNA form, the CDR3 reads TGTGCCAGCAGTTTTAGGCGGGAGTACAATGAGCAGTTCTTC. This translates into CASSFRREYNEQFF.

As for this clonotype: A much larger clone lies a single base off, so this may be a read error. V usage is TRBV2 and J usage is TRBJ1-5, with 7 bases identical to TRBD1. CDR3 length equals 14 residues. CDR1 is SNHLY, CDR2 FYNNEI, per germline. The CDR3 nucleotides read TGTGCCAGCATGGGGGAGGGGGCTAATCGGCCCCAGCATTTT. Amino acids: CASMGEGANRPQHF.

Ten or more counts support this clonotype. The gene calls are TRBV20-1 and TRBJ2-1, with 9 bases lining up with TRBD2. Germline values: CDR1 DFQATT, CDR2 SNEGSKA (reference sequence). The CDR3 is made up of 11 amino acids. The ends lost 7 bases at V and 9 bases at J; junction bases unmatched: 4. The CDR3 loop is CSGRGGLEQFF. The CDR3 region has the DNA TGCAGTGGGCGGGGGGGCCTTGAGCAGTTCTTC.

This clonotype was recorded many times. A read error may explain this, as a much larger clone is one base away. The chain has TRBV12-3 or TRBV12-4 and TRBJ2-5, with 7 bases that match TRBD1. The V and J ends lost 0 bases and 5 bases, in that order; junction bases with no gene match: 3. CDR3 length: 14 amino acids. The CDR3 spells CASSLAGGDETQYF. The CDR3 DNA follows: TGTGCCAGCAGTTTAGCAGGGGGCGACGAGACCCAGTACTTC.

Worth noting for this clonotype: Just one base apart from a much larger clone, this may be a read error. This rearrangement joins TRBV11-2 to TRBJ2-1, with TRBD2 matching 9 bases. The CDR3 contains 16 residues. Trimming cost V 4 bases and J 3 bases; bases outside gene matches: 7. CDR1 is SGHAT and CDR2 is FQNNGV in the germline V gene. The DNA of the CDR3 is TGTGCCAGCAGCTCAGTGCGGGGGGGGCGCTACAATGAGCAGTTCTTC. The encoded protein is CASSSVRGGRYNEQFF.

This clonotype was counted a few times. The chain joins TRBV6-2 or TRBV6-3 to TRBJ2-3, with D perhaps TRBD2 (5 bases). The CDR3 runs 14 residues. CDR1 and CDR2 from the germline V gene are MNHEY and SVGEGT. Deletions cut 5 bases from V and 0 bases from J, with 9 bases between. CDR3 coding DNA: TGTGCCAGCAGTACTGAGGGAAGCACAGATACGCAGTATTTT. Translated: CASSTEGSTDTQYF.

There are many counts of this clonotype. This chain links TRBV12-3 or TRBV12-4 with TRBJ2-1, with D unresolved. V was clipped by 2 bases and J by 5 bases, with 4 bases between them. The CDR3 runs to 12 residues. The CDR3 sequence is CASSLKNNEQFF. The CDR3 nucleotides are TGTGCCAGCAGTTTAAAGAACAATGAGCAGTTCTTC.

This clonotype was observed a handful of times. The genes are TRBV27 and TRBJ1-2, with TRBD1 as a possible D gene (5 bases). V was pared by 0 bases and J by 7 bases, with 12 bases between. In germline, CDR1 is MNHEY, CDR2 SMNVEV (reference sequence). The CDR3 is 14 residues long. The CDR3 region has the DNA TGTGCCAGCAGTTTATCCCAGGGTGGGGGTGGCTACACCTTC. This codes for CASSLSQGGGGYTF.

The sample holds many counts of this clonotype. V gene TRBV28 combines with J gene TRBJ2-3; D perhaps matches TRBD1 (6 bases). Germline V CDR1 and CDR2: MDHEN, SYDVKM. V was shortened by 11 bases and J by 2 bases, with 11 bases between the two germline ends. The CDR3 runs 12 residues. The CDR3 sequence: CAYRDNTDTQYF. In nucleotides, the CDR3 is TGTGCCTACAGGGACAACACAGATACGCAGTATTTT. Filled out from reference TRBV28 and TRBJ2-3, the complete variable domain reads DVKVTQSSRYLVKRTGEKVFLECVQDMDHENMFWYRQDPGLGLRLIYFSYDVKMKEKGDIPEGYSVSREKKERFSLILESASTNQTSMYLCAYRDNTDTQYFGPGTRLTVL.

This clonotype has ten or more counts. This rearrangement joins TRBV2 to TRBJ2-7; weak D call: TRBD1 (5 bases). In germline, CDR1 is SNHLY, CDR2 FYNNEI. The length of the CDR3 is 13 residues. With 6 bases removed from V and 1 base from J, the gap between germline ends came to 10 bases. CDR3 coding DNA: TGTGCCAGCAGAAACAGGATTTCCTACGAGCAGTACTTC. This gives the protein CASRNRISYEQYF. The full variable domain, rest sourced from reference TRBV2 and TRBJ2-7, is EPEVTQTPSHQVTQMGQEVILRCVPISNHLYFYWYRQILGQKVEFLVSFYNNEISEKSEIFDDQFSVERPDGSNFTLKIRSTKLEDSAMYFCASRNRISYEQYFGPGTRLTVT.

This clonotype was recorded many times. The rearrangement joins TRBV12-3 or TRBV12-4 to TRBJ1-5, with TRBD1 matching over 9 bases. This CDR3 has 18 residues. Unmatched junction bases numbered 16, after V lost 4 bases and J lost 6 bases. The CDR3 spells CASSSLSGTGSIGQPQHF. In nucleotides, the CDR3 is TGTGCCAGCAGTTCCCTATCCGGGACAGGGAGTATTGGTCAGCCCCAGCATTTT.

The chain carries TRBV7-9 and TRBJ2-1, with D perhaps matching TRBD2 (7 bases). CDR1 and CDR2 from the germline V gene are SEHNR and FQNEAQ (reference sequence). This CDR3 region has 16 residues. V lost 0 bases and J lost 7, with 16 bases in between. The CDR3 bases are TGTGCCAGCAGCTTAGCGCCGGGGGGCCCTCAGAATGAGCAGTTCTTC. It encodes CASSLAPGGPQNEQFF.

This clonotype showed up many times. This chain joins TRBV5-1 and TRBJ2-1, with D possibly matching TRBD2 (6 bases). CDR3 size: 18 residues. Germline CDR1 is SGHRS and CDR2 is YFSETQ. The V gene lost 0 bases and the J gene lost 6 bases, with 22 bases spanning the gap. DNA of the CDR3: TGCGCCAGCAGCTTGGCCTTGTTTTGGGGGGAGACCATCAATGAGCAGTTCTTC. It is translated as CASSLALFWGETINEQFF.

This clonotype has a count of ten or more. The chain recombines TRBV20-1 with TRBJ2-7; D unresolved. Germline loops: CDR1 DFQATT, CDR2 SNEGSKA (reference sequence). The V gene lost 1 base and the J gene lost 3 bases, with 7 bases spanning the gap. CDR3 size: 12 residues. DNA of the CDR3: TGCAGTGCTAGAGGTCAGAACTACGAGCAGTACTTC. It codes for CSARGQNYEQYF.

The genes are TRBV6-4 and TRBJ2-2; 8 nucleotides align to TRBD2. CDR3 size: 15 residues. V dropped 7 bases and J dropped 4; count of bases not matched to a gene: 8. Germline CDR1 MRHNA, CDR2 SNTAGT. CDR3 nucleotides: TGTGCCAGCACCGAGGGCAGCGGGAGCACCGGGGAGCTGTTTTTT. It encodes CASTEGSGSTGELFF.

This clonotype has just a few counts. V and J are TRBV12-3 or TRBV12-4 and TRBJ2-4; D remains ambiguous. The V and J ends lost 5 bases and 3 bases respectively, with 11 bases between them. CDR3 length equals 14 residues. CDR3 nucleotide sequence: TGTGCCAGCAGTGGGCAGTTGGTCAAAAACATTCAGTACTTC. Translating it yields CASSGQLVKNIQYF.

The chain has TRBV2 and TRBJ2-7, with 10 bases matching TRBD2. The germline CDR1 and CDR2 sequences are SNHLY and FYNNEI. The CDR3 contains 15 residues. After removal of 1 base from V and 3 bases from J, the junction contained 3 bases not matched to a gene. The chain's CDR3 is CASSEEREGYYEQYF. The CDR3 coding sequence is TGTGCCAGCAGTGAAGAGCGGGAGGGCTACTACGAGCAGTACTTC. Full variable domain (missing parts from reference TRBV2 and TRBJ2-7): EPEVTQTPSHQVTQMGQEVILRCVPISNHLYFYWYRQILGQKVEFLVSFYNNEISEKSEIFDDQFSVERPDGSNFTLKIRSTKLEDSAMYFCASSEEREGYYEQYFGPGTRLTVT.

This rearrangement joins TRBV10-2 to TRBJ2-7; 13 bases agree with TRBD2. Trimming removed 4 bases from V and 3 bases from J; junction bases left unmatched: 3. This CDR3 is 15 amino acids long. CDR1 is WSHSY and CDR2 is SAAADI in the germline V gene. Here the CDR3 DNA reads TGCGCCAGCAGTGGGGGGACTAGCGGGATCTACGAGCAGTACTTC. Its protein product is CASSGGTSGIYEQYF.

The chain has TRBV25-1 and TRBJ2-2; D may match TRBD1 or TRBD2 (5 bases each). The germline V gene encodes CDR1 MGHDK and CDR2 SYGVNS. CDR3 length equals 16 residues. V lost 1 base to trimming and J lost 0 bases, with 9 bases between them. The CDR3 DNA is TGTGCCAGCAGTGAATGGGGGATGACGAACACCGGGGAGCTGTTTTTT. Translating gives CASSEWGMTNTGELFF.

This clonotype has at least ten counts. This chain connects TRBV28 to TRBJ2-3; no clear D. Trimming shortened V by 7 bases and J by 3 bases, and 11 bases separated the two germline ends. CDR3 size: 13 residues. Germline assignment: CDR1 MDHEN and CDR2 SYDVKM. The CDR3 bases are TGTGCCAGCATGCCGTCCGGGACAGATACGCAGTATTTT. Protein sequence: CASMPSGTDTQYF.